This T cell receptor beta chain was captured by sequencing in a study of T cells in tuberculosis. On this clone itself: The antigen is unknown.

Each clinical donor contributed on average roughly 100,000 T cells from unsorted cryopreserved PBMC. V lost 5 bases and J 4 bases, leaving 14 bases between the germline ends. Germline-derived CDR1 and CDR2 are SEHNR and FQNEAQ (reference sequence). This CDR3 region has 14 residues. Study findings and constraints: Active tuberculosis TCR-alpha repertoires lay closer to GMM-specific TCRs than IGRA-negative controls, suggesting clonal expansion.

Produced via immunoSEQ multiplex PCR; TCRdb's table is partial and in-frame only. The table has around 45,000 clones, approximately 94% seen once. The sample comprised PBMCs. The rearrangement links TRBV7-9 to TRBJ1-1; possible D gene TRBD1, 5 bases. The sequence derives from a donor aged 10-30 years with latent tuberculosis or without tuberculosis infection. Some clones in this sample may be carry-over from other donors' samples. The CDR3 region is CASSPDGGGTEAFF. In nucleotides, the CDR3 is TGTGCCAGCAGCCCCGACGGGGGTGGCACTGAAGCTTTCTTT.